Below, 27 T cell receptor beta chains from the same sample are listed, as sequenced in a study of cytomegalovirus exposure and HLA in healthy donors. The PCR contained 60 Vbeta and 13 Jbeta primers. TCRdb's copy holds only in-frame clones and misses some; the assay was immunoSEQ multiplex PCR. Of 150,000 to 200,000 clones in the sample, roughly three quarters were seen once. The sample taken for sequencing was PBMCs. The receptors were sampled from a woman in her thirties or forties in good health and CMV-seronegative.

This chain links TRBV10-3 with TRBJ2-1, with TRBD2 matching over 9 bases. CDR1 ENHRY and CDR2 SYGVKD come from the germline V gene. The CDR3 is made up of 14 amino acids. With 6 bases clipped from V and 5 bases from J, the junction kept 5 bases outside the gene matches. The CDR3 DNA reads TGTGCCATCAGAGGGCTAGCGGGAAACAATGAGCAGTTCTTC. Protein product: CAIRGLAGNNEQFF.

This clone was detected a few times. Different DNA sequences within this sample yield the same CDR3. This chain uses TRBV19 with TRBJ2-1; D is unclear. The germline V gene encodes CDR1 LNHDA and CDR2 SQIVND (reference sequence). The CDR3 length is 13 residues. V lost 0 bases and J lost 4, with 4 bases in between. The CDR3 DNA is TGTGCCAGTAGTATAGACGGGTACAATGAGCAGTTCTTC. It encodes CASSIDGYNEQFF.

This clone was counted between two and nine times. V usage is TRBV6-5 and J usage is TRBJ2-2; weak D call: TRBD2 (5 bases). From germline, CDR1 is MNHEY and CDR2 SVGAGI. The CDR3 contains 16 residues. Trimming removed 0 bases from V and 6 bases from J, with 14 bases in between. The CDR3 region has the DNA TGTGCCAGCAGTTACTCGTGGGGAGAGGCCGCCGGGGAGCTGTTTTTT. It codes for CASSYSWGEAAGELFF.

This clone has just a few counts. The chain recombines TRBV20-1 with TRBJ1-1; D may be TRBD1 (5 bases). Trimming removed 6 bases at V and 8 bases at J, with 10 bases between. The CDR3 runs 10 residues. Germline V gene lookup returns CDR1 DFQATT and CDR2 SNEGSKA (reference sequence). The CDR3 region has the DNA TGCAGTGCGGGAACAGGCGAAGCTTTCTTT. It codes for CSAGTGEAFF.

The rearrangement joins TRBV27 to TRBJ2-5; 9 nucleotides match TRBD2. The CDR3 is made up of 14 amino acids. Germline loops: CDR1 MNHEY, CDR2 SMNVEV (reference sequence). Trimming removed 5 bases from V and 4 bases from J; junction bases left unmatched: 5. This chain's CDR3 is CASSIRGGGETQYF. CDR3 sequence (DNA): TGTGCCAGCAGTATTCGCGGGGGGGGAGAGACCCAGTACTTC.

This clone was found once. This chain links TRBV27 with TRBJ2-1; D is perhaps TRBD2 (7 bases). The ends were cut back, 2 bases at V and 6 bases at J, with 17 bases in the middle. The CDR3 totals 16 residues. Germline lookup yields CDR1 MNHEY and CDR2 SMNVEV (reference sequence). The CDR3 loop is CASSLGGGLQVNEQFF. CDR3 DNA: TGTGCCAGCAGTTTAGGGGGGGGCCTTCAGGTCAATGAGCAGTTCTTC.

The V call is TRBV11-3, the J call TRBJ2-3, with 8 bases that match TRBD1. The V and J ends lost 5 bases and 3 bases, in that order; junction bases with no gene match: 4. CDR1 is SGHNT, CDR2 YENEEA, per germline. This CDR3 spans 14 amino acids. The CDR3 DNA is TGTGCCAGCAGCCTGGGACAGGCTACAGATACGCAGTATTTT. This sequence encodes CASSLGQATDTQYF.

V and J are TRBV19 and TRBJ2-1, with D possibly matching TRBD1 (6 bases). This CDR3 region has 13 residues. Trimming took 7 bases from V and 9 from J, leaving 16 bases between them. The V gene's germline CDR1 is LNHDA and CDR2 SQIVND (reference sequence). CDR3 bases: TGTGCCAGTACCCCCCGACAGGCTGGTGAGCAGTTCTTC. The encoded protein is CASTPRQAGEQFF.

This clone was detected only once. The CDR3 reads CASSLEGGSLYNEQFF. Written as DNA, the CDR3 is TGTGCCAGCAGCTTAGAAGGCGGGAGTTTGTACAATGAGCAGTTCTTC. The V call is TRBV7-9, the J call TRBJ2-1, with 7 positions matching TRBD2. The ends lost 1 base at V and 4 bases at J; junction bases unmatched: 7. This CDR3 has 16 amino acids. Germline CDR1 is SEHNR and CDR2 is FQNEAQ (reference sequence).

The chain uses TRBV7-2 and TRBJ2-1; TRBD2 agrees at 7 bases. The V gene end was trimmed by 5 bases and the J gene end by 5 bases; junction bases not matched to a gene: 12. The V gene's germline CDR1 is SGHTA and CDR2 FQGNSA. The CDR3 is 16 residues long. Here the CDR3 reads CASSVTRASGNNEQFF. CDR3 in DNA: TGTGCCAGCAGCGTTACTCGGGCTAGCGGTAACAATGAGCAGTTCTTC.

This clone was detected a few times. V and J are TRBV2 and TRBJ1-5, with D possibly matching TRBD1 (5 bases). CDR3 length: 15 amino acids. V lost 8 bases and J 2 bases, leaving 16 bases between the germline ends. Germline-derived CDR1 and CDR2 are SNHLY and FYNNEI. The CDR3: CASQGPFVGNQPQHF. CDR3 bases: TGTGCCAGCCAGGGCCCTTTTGTCGGCAATCAGCCCCAGCATTTT.

The rearrangement links TRBV27 to TRBJ2-1, with 7 bases identical to TRBD1. CDR3 size: 15 residues. The V and J ends lost 6 bases and 4 bases, in that order; junction bases with no gene match: 9. Germline-derived CDR1 and CDR2 are MNHEY and SMNVEV (reference sequence). The CDR3 DNA follows: TGTGCCAGCAGCCCATGGGACAGCTTTTACAATGAGCAGTTCTTC. Its protein product is CASSPWDSFYNEQFF.

This CDR3 reads CASSFGGRNQPQHF. As DNA, the CDR3 is TGTGCCAGCAGTTTTGGGGGCCGCAATCAGCCCCAGCATTTT. V usage is TRBV27 and J usage is TRBJ1-5; D may be TRBD1 (6 bases). This CDR3 has 14 residues. The germline gives CDR1 MNHEY, CDR2 SMNVEV (reference sequence). The V and J ends lost 3 bases and 2 bases respectively, with 8 bases between them.

The gene calls are TRBV6-5 and TRBJ1-5; a weak D match, TRBD1 (6 bases). CDR3 length: 14 residues. V lost 2 bases, J lost 7 bases, and 12 bases lay in between. In germline, CDR1 is MNHEY, CDR2 SVGAGI. The CDR3: CASSYGEGGQPQHF. The CDR3 nucleotides are TGTGCCAGCAGTTACGGGGAGGGGGGACAGCCCCAGCATTTT.

This chain uses TRBV28 with TRBJ2-3; no clear D gene. The V end lost 9 bases, the J end lost 1 base, and 14 bases lay between the germline ends. The CDR3 is 14 amino acids. The germline CDR1 and CDR2 sequences are MDHEN and SYDVKM. CDR3 nucleotide sequence: TGTGCCAGTTTACTGTACCGAGGCACAGATACGCAGTATTTT. Protein product: CASLLYRGTDTQYF. Looking up the rest from reference TRBV28 and TRBJ2-3 gives the full variable domain: DVKVTQSSRYLVKRTGEKVFLECVQDMDHENMFWYRQDPGLGLRLIYFSYDVKMKEKGDIPEGYSVSREKKERFSLILESASTNQTSMYLCASLLYRGTDTQYFGPGTRLTVL.

J is TRBJ2-3 and V is TRBV9, with TRBD1 matching 7 bases. In germline, CDR1 is SGDLS, CDR2 YYNGEE. The CDR3 runs to 15 residues. The V and J ends lost 1 base and 1 base, in that order; junction bases with no gene match: 3. The CDR3 bases are TGTGCCAGCAGCGTACTCCAGGGGGGCACAGATACGCAGTATTTT. Protein product: CASSVLQGGTDTQYF.

The V gene is TRBV5-1, the J gene TRBJ2-3; TRBD2 aligns across 7 bases. Germline CDR1 reads SGHRS; CDR2 reads YFSETQ. After removal of 2 bases from V and 1 base from J, the junction contained 4 bases not matched to a gene. There are 15 residues in the CDR3. The CDR3 nucleotides read TGCGCCAGCAGCTTTAGTGGGGGGGGCACAGATACGCAGTATTTT. Protein product: CASSFSGGGTDTQYF.

The chain recombines TRBV19 with TRBJ2-4, with no clear D. This CDR3 comprises 15 residues. CDR1 and CDR2 from the germline V gene are LNHDA and SQIVND (reference sequence). Trimming stripped 6 bases from V and 0 bases from J, with 12 bases between. CDR3 DNA sequence: TGTGCCAGTAGCCAATTAGAAAAAGCCAAAAACATTCAGTACTTC. Encoded protein: CASSQLEKAKNIQYF.

As concerns this clone: Within the sample, other DNA sequences also encode this same CDR3. The chain combines TRBV28 with TRBJ1-1, with 7 bases that match TRBD1. CDR3 length equals 14 residues. CDR1 MDHEN and CDR2 SYDVKM come from the germline V gene. The V gene end was trimmed by 2 bases and the J gene end by 4 bases; junction bases not matched to a gene: 4. The CDR3 region has the DNA TGTGCCAGCAGTTTAGGTCAGGGGGGCACTGAAGCTTTCTTT. Translating gives CASSLGQGGTEAFF.

The CDR3 sequence: CASSQPGGTNEKLFF. As DNA, the CDR3 is TGCGCCAGCAGCCAACCGGGGGGAACTAATGAAAAACTGTTTTTT. V gene TRBV4-3 combines with J gene TRBJ1-4; tentative D call: TRBD1 (5 bases). Germline assignment: CDR1 LGHNA and CDR2 YSLEER. The CDR3 runs to 15 residues. V lost 2 bases, J lost 1 base, and 8 bases lay in between.

The rearrangement uses TRBV6-5 and TRBJ1-1; weak D call: TRBD1 (6 bases). The CDR3 sequence is 13 residues long. Germline assignment: CDR1 MNHEY and CDR2 SVGAGI. Trimming stripped 6 bases from V and 0 bases from J, with 8 bases between. The CDR3 loop is CASRDSMNTEAFF. CDR3 nucleotides: TGTGCCAGCAGGGACAGTATGAACACTGAAGCTTTCTTT.

Notes on this clone: One end of the junction fails to match germline, which may point to a read error. The rearrangement links TRBV11-2 to TRBJ2-6, with 7 bases fitting TRBD1. In germline, CDR1 is SGHAT, CDR2 FQNNGV. The CDR3 spans 16 residues. The DNA for the CDR3 is TGTGCCAGCAGCGAGTTAGGGGGCGCTGGGGCCAACGGCCTGACTTTC. This gives the protein CASSELGGAGANGLTF.

This clone was seen more than once but under ten times. V and J are TRBV7-2 and TRBJ2-7; a possible D gene is TRBD1 (5 bases). V gave up 1 base and J gave up 0 bases, with 10 bases separating them. Germline V gives CDR1 SGHTA, CDR2 FQGNSA. The CDR3 consists of 15 residues. The CDR3 nucleotides read TGTGCCAGCAGCTTAGGTAGGGGCATCTCCTACGAGCAGTACTTC. This codes for CASSLGRGISYEQYF.

The rearrangement joins TRBV11-3 to TRBJ1-1; D remains ambiguous. The CDR3 totals 13 residues. The V gene lost 1 base and the J gene lost 7 bases, with 10 bases spanning the gap. Germline CDR1 SGHNT, CDR2 YENEEA. CDR3 sequence (DNA): TGTGCCAGCAGCTTAGGGAGAGGTCATGAAGCTTTCTTT. Translating it yields CASSLGRGHEAFF.

The chain couples TRBV18 to TRBJ2-3; the match to TRBD2 covers 7 bases. CDR3 length equals 17 residues. V shed 6 bases, J shed 3 bases, and the junction held 15 bases outside the gene matches. In germline, CDR1 is KGHSH, CDR2 LQKENI. CDR3 DNA: TGTGCCAGCTCCTATAGGCCCCAGCGGGATTGGACAGATACGCAGTATTTT. This translates into CASSYRPQRDWTDTQYF.

The chain uses TRBV6-6 and TRBJ1-5; D gene unclear. This CDR3 has 14 amino acids. The germline CDR1 and CDR2 sequences are MNHNY and SVGAGI (reference sequence). The V gene lost 6 bases and the J gene lost 7 bases, with 16 bases spanning the gap. In nucleotides, the CDR3 is TGTGCCAGCAGCCCAGAATATTTTTGGCAGCCCCAGCATTTT. It translates to CASSPEYFWQPQHF.

This clone was detected a few times. The chain couples TRBV7-2 to TRBJ2-3, with D perhaps matching TRBD2 (8 bases). V lost 3 bases and J 4 bases, leaving 17 bases between the germline ends. Germline V gene sequence: CDR1 SGHTA, CDR2 FQGNSA. CDR3 length: 16 amino acids. CDR3 sequence (DNA): TGTGCCAGCAGCTTTCGAAGTAGCGGGACAGCAGATACGCAGTATTTT. Translating gives CASSFRSSGTADTQYF. Full variable domain (missing parts from reference TRBV7-2 and TRBJ2-3): GAGVSQSPSNKVTEKGKDVELRCDPISGHTALYWYRQSLGQGLEFLIYFQGNSAPDKSGLPSDRFSAERTGGSVSTLTIQRTQQEDSAVYLCASSFRSSGTADTQYFGPGTRLTVL.